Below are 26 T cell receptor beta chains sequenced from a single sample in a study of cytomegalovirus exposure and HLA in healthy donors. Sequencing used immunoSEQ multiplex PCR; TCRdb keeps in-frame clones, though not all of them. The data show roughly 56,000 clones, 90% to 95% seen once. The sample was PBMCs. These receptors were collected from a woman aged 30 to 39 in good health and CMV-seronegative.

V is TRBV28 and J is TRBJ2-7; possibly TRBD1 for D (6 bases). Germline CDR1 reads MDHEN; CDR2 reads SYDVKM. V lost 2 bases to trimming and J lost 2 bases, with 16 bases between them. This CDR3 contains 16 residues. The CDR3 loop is CASSLGAAGVPYEQYF. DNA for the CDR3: TGTGCCAGCAGTTTAGGGGCGGCAGGGGTTCCCTACGAGCAGTACTTC. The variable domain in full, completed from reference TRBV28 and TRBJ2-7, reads DVKVTQSSRYLVKRTGEKVFLECVQDMDHENMFWYRQDPGLGLRLIYFSYDVKMKEKGDIPEGYSVSREKKERFSLILESASTNQTSMYLCASSLGAAGVPYEQYFGPGTRLTVT.

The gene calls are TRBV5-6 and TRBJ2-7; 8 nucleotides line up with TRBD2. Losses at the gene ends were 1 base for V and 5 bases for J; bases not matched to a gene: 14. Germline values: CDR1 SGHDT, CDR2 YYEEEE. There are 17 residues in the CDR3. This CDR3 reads CASSLRERESPRNEQYF. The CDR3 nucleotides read TGTGCCAGCAGCTTGCGGGAGCGGGAGAGTCCACGGAACGAGCAGTACTTC.

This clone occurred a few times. The CDR3, as DNA: TGTGCCTGGAGGGATACAGGGGATGGCTACACCTTC. It encodes CAWRDTGDGYTF. The V gene is TRBV30, the J gene TRBJ1-2; 7 bases agree with TRBD1. This CDR3 region has 12 residues. V lost 3 bases, J lost 6 bases, and 4 bases stayed unmatched. Germline V gene data show CDR1 as GTSNPN and CDR2 as SVGIG (reference sequence).

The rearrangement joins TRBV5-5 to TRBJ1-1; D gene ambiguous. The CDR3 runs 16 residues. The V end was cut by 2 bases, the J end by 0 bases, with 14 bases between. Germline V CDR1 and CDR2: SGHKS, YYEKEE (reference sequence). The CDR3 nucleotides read TGTGCCAGCAGCTTAATGACTCACGCCATGAACACTGAAGCTTTCTTT. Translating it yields CASSLMTHAMNTEAFF.

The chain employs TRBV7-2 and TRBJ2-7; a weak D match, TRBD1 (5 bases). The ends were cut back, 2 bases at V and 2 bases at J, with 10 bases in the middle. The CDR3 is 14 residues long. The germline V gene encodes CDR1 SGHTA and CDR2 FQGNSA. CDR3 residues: CASSLQKGTYEQYF. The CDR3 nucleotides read TGTGCCAGCAGCTTACAGAAGGGGACCTACGAGCAGTACTTC.

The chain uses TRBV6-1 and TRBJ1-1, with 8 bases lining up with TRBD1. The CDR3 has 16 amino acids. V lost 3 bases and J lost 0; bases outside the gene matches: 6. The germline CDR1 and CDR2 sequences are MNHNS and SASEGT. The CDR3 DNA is TGTGCCAGCAGTGACGTGAGGACAGGGCTGAACACTGAAGCTTTCTTT. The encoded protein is CASSDVRTGLNTEAFF.

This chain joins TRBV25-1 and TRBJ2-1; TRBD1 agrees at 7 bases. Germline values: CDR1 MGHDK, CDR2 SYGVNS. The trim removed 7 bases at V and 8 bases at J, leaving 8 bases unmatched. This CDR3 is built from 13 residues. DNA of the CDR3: TGTGCCAGCAAGAGAACAGGGGCGGATGAGCAGTTCTTC. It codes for CASKRTGADEQFF.

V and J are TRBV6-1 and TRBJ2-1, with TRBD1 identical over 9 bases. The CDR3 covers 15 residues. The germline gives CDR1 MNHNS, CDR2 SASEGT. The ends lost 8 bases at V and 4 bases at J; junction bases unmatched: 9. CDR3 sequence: CASRETGGRYNEQFF. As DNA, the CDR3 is TGTGCCAGCCGAGAAACAGGGGGCAGGTACAATGAGCAGTTCTTC.

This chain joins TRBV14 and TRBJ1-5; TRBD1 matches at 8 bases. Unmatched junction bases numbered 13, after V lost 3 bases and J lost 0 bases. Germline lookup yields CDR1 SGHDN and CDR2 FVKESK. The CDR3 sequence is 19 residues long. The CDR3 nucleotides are TGTGCCAGCAGCCACCAGGACAGGGAAGAACATGATAGCAATCAGCCCCAGCATTTT. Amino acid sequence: CASSHQDREEHDSNQPQHF.

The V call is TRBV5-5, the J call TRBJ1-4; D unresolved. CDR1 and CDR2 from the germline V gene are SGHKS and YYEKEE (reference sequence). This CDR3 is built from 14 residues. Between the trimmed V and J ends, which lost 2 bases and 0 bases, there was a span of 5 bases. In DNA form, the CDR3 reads TGTGCCAGCAGCTTCCTTCCAACTAATGAAAAACTGTTTTTT. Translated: CASSFLPTNEKLFF.

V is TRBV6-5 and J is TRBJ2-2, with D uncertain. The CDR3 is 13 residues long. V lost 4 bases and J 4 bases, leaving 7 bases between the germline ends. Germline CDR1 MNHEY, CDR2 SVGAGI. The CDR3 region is CASSLQTTGELFF. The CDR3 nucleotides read TGTGCCAGCAGTTTACAGACCACCGGGGAGCTGTTTTTT.

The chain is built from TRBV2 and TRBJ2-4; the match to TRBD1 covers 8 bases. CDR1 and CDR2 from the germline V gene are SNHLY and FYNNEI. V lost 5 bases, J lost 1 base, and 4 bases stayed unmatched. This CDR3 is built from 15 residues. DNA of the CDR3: TGTGCCAGCAGTTCGGACAGGGAGGCCAAAAACATTCAGTACTTC. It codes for CASSSDREAKNIQYF.

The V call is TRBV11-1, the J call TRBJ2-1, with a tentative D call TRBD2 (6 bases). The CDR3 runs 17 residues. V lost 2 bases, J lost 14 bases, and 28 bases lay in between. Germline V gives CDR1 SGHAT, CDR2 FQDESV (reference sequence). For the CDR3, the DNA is TGTGCCAGCAGCTTACGGGGGAGAGTGGAGGTGGGGCCACGTGAGTTCTTC. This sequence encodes CASSLRGRVEVGPREFF.

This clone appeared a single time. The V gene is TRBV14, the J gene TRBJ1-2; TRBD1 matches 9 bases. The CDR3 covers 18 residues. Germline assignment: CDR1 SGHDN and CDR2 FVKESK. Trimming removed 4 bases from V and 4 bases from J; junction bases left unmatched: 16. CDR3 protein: CASSRGQGIQTIFYGYTF. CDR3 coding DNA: TGTGCCAGCAGCCGGGGACAGGGAATCCAGACGATCTTCTATGGCTACACCTTC.

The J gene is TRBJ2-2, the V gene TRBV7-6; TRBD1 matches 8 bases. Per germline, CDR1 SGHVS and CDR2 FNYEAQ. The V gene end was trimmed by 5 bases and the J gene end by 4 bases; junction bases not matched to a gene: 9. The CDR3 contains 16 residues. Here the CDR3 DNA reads TGTGCCAGCAGCCCGCGACAGGGGACGCTCACCGGGGAGCTGTTTTTT. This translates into CASSPRQGTLTGELFF.

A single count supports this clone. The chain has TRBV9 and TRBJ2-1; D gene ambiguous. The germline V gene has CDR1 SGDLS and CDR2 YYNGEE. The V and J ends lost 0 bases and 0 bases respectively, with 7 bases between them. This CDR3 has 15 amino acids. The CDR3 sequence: CASSVGDSSYNEQFF. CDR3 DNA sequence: TGTGCCAGCAGCGTAGGTGATAGCTCCTACAATGAGCAGTTCTTC. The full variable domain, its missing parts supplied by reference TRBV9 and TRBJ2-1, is DSGVTQTPKHLITATGQRVTLRCSPRSGDLSVYWYQQSLDQGLQFLIQYYNGEERAKGNILERFSAQQFPDLHSELNLSSLELGDSALYFCASSVGDSSYNEQFFGPGTRLTVL.

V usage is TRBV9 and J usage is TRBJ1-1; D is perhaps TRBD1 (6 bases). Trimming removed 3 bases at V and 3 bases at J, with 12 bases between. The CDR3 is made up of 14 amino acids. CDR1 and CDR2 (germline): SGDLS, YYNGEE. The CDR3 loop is CASSAEGQYTEAFF. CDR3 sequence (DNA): TGTGCCAGCAGCGCGGAAGGACAGTACACTGAAGCTTTCTTT.

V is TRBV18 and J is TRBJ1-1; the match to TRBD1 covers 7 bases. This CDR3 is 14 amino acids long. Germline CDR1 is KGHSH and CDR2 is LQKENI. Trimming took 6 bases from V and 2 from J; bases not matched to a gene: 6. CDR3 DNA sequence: TGTGCCAGCTCCCAGGGACAGCTTAACACTGAAGCTTTCTTT. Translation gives CASSQGQLNTEAFF.

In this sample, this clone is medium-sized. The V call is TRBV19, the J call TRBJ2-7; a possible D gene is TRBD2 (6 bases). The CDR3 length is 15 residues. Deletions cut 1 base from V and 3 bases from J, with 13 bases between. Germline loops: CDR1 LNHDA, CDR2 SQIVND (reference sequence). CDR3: CASSIGLEPHYEQYF. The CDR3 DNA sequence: TGTGCCAGTAGTATAGGACTAGAACCCCACTACGAGCAGTACTTC.

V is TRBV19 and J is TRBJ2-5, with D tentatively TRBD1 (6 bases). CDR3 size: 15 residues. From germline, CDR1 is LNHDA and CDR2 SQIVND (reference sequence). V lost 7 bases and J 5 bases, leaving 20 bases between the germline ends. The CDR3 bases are TGTGCCAGTACCCCACAGGGTCAGAGTTCGGAGACCCAGTACTTC. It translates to CASTPQGQSSETQYF.

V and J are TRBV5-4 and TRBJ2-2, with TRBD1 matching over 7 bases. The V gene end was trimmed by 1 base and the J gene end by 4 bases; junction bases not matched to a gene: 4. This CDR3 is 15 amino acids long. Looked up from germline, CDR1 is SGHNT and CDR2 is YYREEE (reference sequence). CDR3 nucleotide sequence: TGTGCCAGCAGCTTGACGGGACAGCGCACCGGGGAGCTGTTTTTT. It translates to CASSLTGQRTGELFF.

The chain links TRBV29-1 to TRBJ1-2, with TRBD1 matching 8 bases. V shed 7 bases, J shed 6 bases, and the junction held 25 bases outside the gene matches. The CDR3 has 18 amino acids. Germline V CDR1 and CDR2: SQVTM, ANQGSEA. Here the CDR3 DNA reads TGCAGCGCTCTCCCCGGGACAGGCAATACTAAGAAAGTGCATGGCTACACCTTC. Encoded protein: CSALPGTGNTKKVHGYTF. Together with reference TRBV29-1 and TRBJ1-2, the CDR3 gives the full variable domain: SAVISQKPSRDICQRGTSLTIQCQVDSQVTMMFWYRQQPGQSLTLIATANQGSEATYESGFVIDKFPISRPNLTFSTLTVSNMSPEDSSIYLCSALPGTGNTKKVHGYTFGSGTRLTVV.

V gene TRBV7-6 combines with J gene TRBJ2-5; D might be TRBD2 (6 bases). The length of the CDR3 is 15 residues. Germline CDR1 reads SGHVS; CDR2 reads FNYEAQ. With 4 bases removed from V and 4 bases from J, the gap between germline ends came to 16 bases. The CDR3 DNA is TGTGCCAGCAGCTCTGTTGCGGGATCGGGAGAGACCCAGTACTTC. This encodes CASSSVAGSGETQYF.

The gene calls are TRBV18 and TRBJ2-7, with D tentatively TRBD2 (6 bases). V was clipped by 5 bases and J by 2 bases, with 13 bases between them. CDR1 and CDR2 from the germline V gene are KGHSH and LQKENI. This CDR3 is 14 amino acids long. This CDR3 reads CASSATSFAYEQYF. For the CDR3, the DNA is TGTGCCAGCTCAGCGACTAGTTTTGCCTACGAGCAGTACTTC.

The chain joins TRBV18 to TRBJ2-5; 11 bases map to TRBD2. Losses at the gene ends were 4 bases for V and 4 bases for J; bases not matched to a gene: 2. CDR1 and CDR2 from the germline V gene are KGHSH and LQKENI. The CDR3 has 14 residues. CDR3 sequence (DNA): TGTGCCAGCTCACTAGCGGGAGGGCGAGAGACCCAGTACTTC. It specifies CASSLAGGRETQYF.

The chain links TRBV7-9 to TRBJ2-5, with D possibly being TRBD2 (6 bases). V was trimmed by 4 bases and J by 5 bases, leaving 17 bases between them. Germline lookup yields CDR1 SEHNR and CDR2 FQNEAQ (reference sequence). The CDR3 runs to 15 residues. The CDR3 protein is CASSSKVGGGETQYF. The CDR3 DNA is TGTGCCAGCAGCTCCAAGGTGGGCGGAGGGGAGACCCAGTACTTC.